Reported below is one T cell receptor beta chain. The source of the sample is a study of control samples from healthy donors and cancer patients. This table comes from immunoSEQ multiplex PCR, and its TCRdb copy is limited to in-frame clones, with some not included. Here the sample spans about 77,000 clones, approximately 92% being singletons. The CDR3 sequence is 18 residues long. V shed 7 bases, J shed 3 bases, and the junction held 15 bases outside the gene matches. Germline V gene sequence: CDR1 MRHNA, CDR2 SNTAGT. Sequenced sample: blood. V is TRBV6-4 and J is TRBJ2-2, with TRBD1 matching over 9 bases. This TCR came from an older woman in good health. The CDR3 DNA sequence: TGTGCCAGCAACCCCTCCTACAGACAGGGGGGGGACACCGGGGAGCTGTTTTTT. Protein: CASNPSYRQGGDTGELFF.